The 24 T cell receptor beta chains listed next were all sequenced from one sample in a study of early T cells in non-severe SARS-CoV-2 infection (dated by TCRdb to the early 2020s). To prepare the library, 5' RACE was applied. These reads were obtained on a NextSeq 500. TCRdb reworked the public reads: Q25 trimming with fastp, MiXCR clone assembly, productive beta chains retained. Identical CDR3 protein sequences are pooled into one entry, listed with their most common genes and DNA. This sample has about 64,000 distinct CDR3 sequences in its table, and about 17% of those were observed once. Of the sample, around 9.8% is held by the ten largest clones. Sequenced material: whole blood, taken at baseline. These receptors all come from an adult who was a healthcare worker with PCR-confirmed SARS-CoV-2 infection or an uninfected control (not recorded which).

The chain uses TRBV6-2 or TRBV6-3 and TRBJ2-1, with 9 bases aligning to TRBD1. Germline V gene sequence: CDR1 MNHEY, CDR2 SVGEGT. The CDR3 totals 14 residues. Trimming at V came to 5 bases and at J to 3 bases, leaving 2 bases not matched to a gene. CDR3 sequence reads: CASSDRGDYNEQFF. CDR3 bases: TGTGCCAGCAGTGACAGGGGGGACTACAATGAGCAGTTCTTC.

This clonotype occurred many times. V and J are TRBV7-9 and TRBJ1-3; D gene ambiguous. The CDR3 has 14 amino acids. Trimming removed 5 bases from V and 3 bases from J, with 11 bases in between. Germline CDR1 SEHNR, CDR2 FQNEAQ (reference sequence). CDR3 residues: CASSLPGLGNTIYF. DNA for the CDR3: TGTGCCAGCAGCCTCCCTGGGCTTGGAAACACCATATATTTT.

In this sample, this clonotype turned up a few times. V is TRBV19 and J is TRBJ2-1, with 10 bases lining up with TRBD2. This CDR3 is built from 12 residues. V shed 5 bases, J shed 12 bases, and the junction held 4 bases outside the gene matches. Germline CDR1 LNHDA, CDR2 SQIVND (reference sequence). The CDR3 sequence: CASSSSGSWQFF. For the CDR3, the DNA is TGTGCCAGTAGTTCTAGCGGGAGTTGGCAGTTCTTC. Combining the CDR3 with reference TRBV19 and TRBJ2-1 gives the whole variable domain DGGITQSPKYLFRKEGQNVTLSCEQNLNHDAMYWYRQDPGQGLRLIYYSQIVNDFQKGDIAEGYSVSREKKESFPLTVTSAQKNPTAFYLCASSSSGSWQFFGPGTRLTVL.

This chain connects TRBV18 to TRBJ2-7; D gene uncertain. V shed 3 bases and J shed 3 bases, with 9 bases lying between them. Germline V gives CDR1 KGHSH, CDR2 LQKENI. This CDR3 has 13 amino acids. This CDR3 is CASSPKSGYEQYF. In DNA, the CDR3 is TGTGCCAGCTCACCGAAGTCAGGCTACGAGCAGTACTTC.

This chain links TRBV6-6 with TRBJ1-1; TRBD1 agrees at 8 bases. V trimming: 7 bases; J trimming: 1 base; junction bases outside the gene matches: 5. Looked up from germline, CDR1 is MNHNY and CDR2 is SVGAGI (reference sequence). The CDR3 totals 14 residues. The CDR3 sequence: CASKTGQANTEAFF. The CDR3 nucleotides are TGTGCCAGCAAGACGGGACAGGCGAACACTGAAGCTTTCTTT.

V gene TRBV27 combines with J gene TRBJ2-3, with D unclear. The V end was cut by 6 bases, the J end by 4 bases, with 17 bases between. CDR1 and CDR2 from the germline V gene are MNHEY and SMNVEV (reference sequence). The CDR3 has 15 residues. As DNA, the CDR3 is TGTGCCAGCAGCGAACTCCAGAGTAGACCAGATACGCAGTATTTT. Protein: CASSELQSRPDTQYF.

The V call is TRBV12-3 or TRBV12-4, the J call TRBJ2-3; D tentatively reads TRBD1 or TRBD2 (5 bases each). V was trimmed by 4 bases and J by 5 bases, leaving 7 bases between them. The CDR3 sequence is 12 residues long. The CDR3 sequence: CASSYGGDTQYF. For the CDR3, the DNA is TGTGCCAGCAGTTATGGGGGAGATACGCAGTATTTT.

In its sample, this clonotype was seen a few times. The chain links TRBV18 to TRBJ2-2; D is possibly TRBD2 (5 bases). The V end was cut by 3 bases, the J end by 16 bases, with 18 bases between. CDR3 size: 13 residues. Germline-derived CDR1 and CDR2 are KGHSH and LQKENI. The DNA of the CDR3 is TGTGCCAGCTCACCCGGAGCGGATGCAGTGGGGTTTTTT. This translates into CASSPGADAVGFF.

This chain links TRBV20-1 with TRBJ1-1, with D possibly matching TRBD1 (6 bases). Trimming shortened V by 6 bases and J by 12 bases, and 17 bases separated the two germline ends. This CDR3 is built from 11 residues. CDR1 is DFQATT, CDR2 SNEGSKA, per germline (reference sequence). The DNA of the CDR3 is TGCAGTGCAGAAAACCGGGGGGCCACTTTCTTT. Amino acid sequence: CSAENRGATFF.

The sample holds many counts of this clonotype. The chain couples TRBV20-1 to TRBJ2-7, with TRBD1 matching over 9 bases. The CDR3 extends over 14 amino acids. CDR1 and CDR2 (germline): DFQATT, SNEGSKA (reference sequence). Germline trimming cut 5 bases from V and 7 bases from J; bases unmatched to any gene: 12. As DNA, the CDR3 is TGCAGTGCTCTTCGGGCACAGGGGGCCGGGGAGCAGTACTTC. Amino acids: CSALRAQGAGEQYF.

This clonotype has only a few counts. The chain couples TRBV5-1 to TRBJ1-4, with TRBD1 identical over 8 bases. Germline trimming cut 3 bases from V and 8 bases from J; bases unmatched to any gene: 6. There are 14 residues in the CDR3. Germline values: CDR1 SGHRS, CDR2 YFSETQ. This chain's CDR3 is CASSSGQVYEKLFF. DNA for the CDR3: TGCGCCAGCAGCTCGGGACAGGTCTACGAAAAACTGTTTTTT.

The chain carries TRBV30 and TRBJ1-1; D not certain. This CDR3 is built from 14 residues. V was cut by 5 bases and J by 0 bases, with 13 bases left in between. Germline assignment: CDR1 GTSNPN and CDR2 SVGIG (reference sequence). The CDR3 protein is CAWGTGRMNTEAFF. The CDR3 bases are TGTGCCTGGGGTACCGGACGGATGAACACTGAAGCTTTCTTT.

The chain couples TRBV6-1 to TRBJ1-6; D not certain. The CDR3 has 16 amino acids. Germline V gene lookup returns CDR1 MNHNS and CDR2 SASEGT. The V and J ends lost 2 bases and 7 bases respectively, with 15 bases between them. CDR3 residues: CASSESDRRANSPLHF. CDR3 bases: TGTGCCAGCAGTGAATCCGATCGGAGGGCAAATTCACCCCTCCACTTT.

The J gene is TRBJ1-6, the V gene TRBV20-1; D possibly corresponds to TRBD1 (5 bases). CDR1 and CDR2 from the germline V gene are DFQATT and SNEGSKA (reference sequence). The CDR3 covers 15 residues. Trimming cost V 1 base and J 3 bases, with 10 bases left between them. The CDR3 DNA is TGCAGTGCTAGAGCCTCAGGGAACTATAATTCACCCCTCCACTTT. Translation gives CSARASGNYNSPLHF.

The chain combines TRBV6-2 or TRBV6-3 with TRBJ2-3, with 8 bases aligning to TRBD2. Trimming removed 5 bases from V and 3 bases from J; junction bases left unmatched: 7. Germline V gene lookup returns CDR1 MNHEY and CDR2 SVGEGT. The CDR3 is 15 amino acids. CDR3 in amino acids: CASSQSGSRTDTQYF. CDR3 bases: TGTGCCAGCAGTCAGAGCGGGAGCAGGACAGATACGCAGTATTTT.

The CDR3 nucleotides are TGTGCCAGCAGTGAGGACAGAAGCACAGATACGCAGTATTTT. Protein: CASSEDRSTDTQYF. The V gene is TRBV6-1, the J gene TRBJ2-3; possible D gene TRBD1, 6 bases. Germline V gene data show CDR1 as MNHNS and CDR2 as SASEGT. The CDR3 is 14 amino acids. V was pared by 3 bases and J by 0 bases, with 7 bases between.

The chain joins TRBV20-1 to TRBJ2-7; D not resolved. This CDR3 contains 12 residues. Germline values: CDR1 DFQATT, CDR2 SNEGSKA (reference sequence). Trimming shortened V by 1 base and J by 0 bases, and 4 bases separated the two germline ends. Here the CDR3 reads CSARANSYEQYF. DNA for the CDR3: TGCAGTGCTAGAGCAAACTCCTACGAGCAGTACTTC.

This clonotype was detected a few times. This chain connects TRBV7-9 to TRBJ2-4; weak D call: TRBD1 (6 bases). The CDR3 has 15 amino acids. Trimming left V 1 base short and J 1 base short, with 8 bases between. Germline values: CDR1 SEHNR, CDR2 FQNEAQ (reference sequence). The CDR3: CASSLDGQAKNIQYF. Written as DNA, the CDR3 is TGTGCCAGCAGCTTAGACGGACAGGCCAAAAACATTCAGTACTTC.

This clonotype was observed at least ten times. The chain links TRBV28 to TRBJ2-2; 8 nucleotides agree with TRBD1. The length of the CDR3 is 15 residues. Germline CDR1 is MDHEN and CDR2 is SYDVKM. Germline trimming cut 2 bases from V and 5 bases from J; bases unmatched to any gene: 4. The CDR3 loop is CASSLQGARTGELFF. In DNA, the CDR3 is TGTGCCAGCAGTTTACAGGGGGCAAGGACCGGGGAGCTGTTTTTT.

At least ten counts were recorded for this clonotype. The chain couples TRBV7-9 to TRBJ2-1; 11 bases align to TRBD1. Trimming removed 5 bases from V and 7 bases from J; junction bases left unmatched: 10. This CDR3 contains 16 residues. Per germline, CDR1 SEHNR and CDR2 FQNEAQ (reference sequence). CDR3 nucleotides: TGTGCCAGCAGCAAACCGGGACAGGGGGATAGTAATGAGCAGTTCTTC. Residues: CASSKPGQGDSNEQFF.

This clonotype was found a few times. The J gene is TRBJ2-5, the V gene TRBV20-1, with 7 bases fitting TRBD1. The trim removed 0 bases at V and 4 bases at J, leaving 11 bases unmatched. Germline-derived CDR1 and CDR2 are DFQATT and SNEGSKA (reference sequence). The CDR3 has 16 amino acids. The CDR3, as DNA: TGCAGTGCTAGAGATCCCCGACAGGGACCGGTAGAGACCCAGTACTTC. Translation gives CSARDPRQGPVETQYF.

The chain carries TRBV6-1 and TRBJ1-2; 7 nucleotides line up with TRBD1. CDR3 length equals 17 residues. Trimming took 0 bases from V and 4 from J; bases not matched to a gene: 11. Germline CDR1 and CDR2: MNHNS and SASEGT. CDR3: CASSEALLGGKSYGYTF. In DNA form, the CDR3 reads TGTGCCAGCAGTGAAGCGCTTTTAGGGGGCAAGAGCTATGGCTACACCTTC.

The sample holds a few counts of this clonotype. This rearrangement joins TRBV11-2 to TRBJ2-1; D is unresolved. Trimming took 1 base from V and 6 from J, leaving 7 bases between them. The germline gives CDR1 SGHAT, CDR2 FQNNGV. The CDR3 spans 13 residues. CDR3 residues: CASSLGPPNEQFF. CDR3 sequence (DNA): TGTGCCAGCAGCTTAGGACCCCCCAATGAGCAGTTCTTC.

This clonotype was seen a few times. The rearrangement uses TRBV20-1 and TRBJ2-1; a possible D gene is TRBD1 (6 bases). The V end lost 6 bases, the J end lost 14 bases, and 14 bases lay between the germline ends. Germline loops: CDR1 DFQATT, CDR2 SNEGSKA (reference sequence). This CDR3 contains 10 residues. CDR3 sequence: CSADGTTKFF. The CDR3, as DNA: TGCAGTGCGGACGGGACAACAAAGTTCTTC.